What follows describes a single T cell receptor (beta chain). This entry is derived from a study of blood T cell repertoires in COVID-19. Turning to the study itself: Acute and convalescent COVID-19 specimens originated in the United States, Italy and Spain. From T cells, B-cell-depleted T cells, or PBMCs came the material, which was cDNA or gDNA.

Germline assignment: CDR1 SGHVS and CDR2 FNYEAQ. This CDR3 spans 17 amino acids. J lost 1 base, V lost 3 bases, and 9 bases had no gene match. Data came from immunoSEQ multiplex PCR; TCRdb stores just in-frame clones and leaves some out. The sample includes roughly 100,000 clones, about 87% of them seen just once. The specimen sequenced was peripheral blood. The sequence derives from a human donor in a cohort sampled during active COVID-19. This chain joins TRBV7-6 and TRBJ2-3, with 8 positions matching TRBD1. CDR3 loop: CASSFGTGGQGTDTQYF. The CDR3 nucleotides are TGTGCCAGCAGCTTCGGCACAGGGGGACAGGGCACAGATACGCAGTATTTT.